This TCR beta chain was recovered during a study of response to subunit inactivated influenza vaccine. TCRdb reprocessed the RT-PCR reads via MiXCR and lists one record per CDR3 protein. This sample has 650,000 to 800,000 distinct CDR3 sequences; around a sixth occur once, and the top ten carry about 11%. V shed 0 bases and J shed 6 bases, with 7 bases lying between them. This CDR3 is 13 amino acids long. Per germline, CDR1 KGHDR and CDR2 SFDVKD. The sample holds a few counts of this clonotype. The source is a man aged 45-65 years who received an inactivated influenza vaccine. The chain joins TRBV24-1 to TRBJ1-1; D gene unclear. The material was PBMCs from blood, obtained more than 4 days after vaccination. CDR3 loop: CATSDLWGSEAFF. CDR3 bases: TGTGCCACCAGTGATTTGTGGGGATCTGAAGCTTTCTTT.